Shown below are 10 T cell receptor beta chains from a single sample sequenced in a study of cytomegalovirus exposure and HLA in healthy donors. The data were produced by immunoSEQ multiplex PCR, yet TCRdb's version contains in-frame clones alone and is incomplete. The top ten hold about 0.89% of the sample, which has around 150,000 clones, roughly 95% seen once. Material: PBMCs. The receptors stem from a woman under 30 in good health and CMV-seronegative.

The CDR3 sequence: CASSALRGTSGGTYQETQYF. In nucleotides, the CDR3 is TGTGCCAGCAGTGCATTGAGGGGGACTAGCGGGGGGACGTACCAAGAGACCCAGTACTTC. This chain uses TRBV6-1 with TRBJ2-5, with TRBD2 matching 15 bases. J was trimmed by 0 bases and V by 4 bases; bases with no gene match: 12. CDR3 length: 20 amino acids. CDR1 and CDR2 (germline): MNHNS, SASEGT.

This chain uses TRBV7-6 with TRBJ2-3; TRBD2 matches 7 bases. Germline V CDR1 and CDR2: SGHVS, FNYEAQ. V was pared by 0 bases and J by 0 bases, with 18 bases of the junction left unmatched. The CDR3 spans 21 residues. The CDR3 DNA sequence: TGTGCCAGCAGCTTAGCGTGGGCTAGCGGAGACCACCAGTCTAGCACAGATACGCAGTATTTT. It codes for CASSLAWASGDHQSSTDTQYF. Filled out from reference TRBV7-6 and TRBJ2-3, the complete variable domain reads GAGVSQSPRYKVTKRGQDVALRCDPISGHVSLYWYRQALGQGPEFLTYFNYEAQQDKSGLPNDRFSAERPEGSISTLTIQRTEQRDSAMYRCASSLAWASGDHQSSTDTQYFGPGTRLTVL.

This clone was detected only once. The J gene is TRBJ2-1, the V gene TRBV9; D perhaps matches TRBD1 (7 bases). Per germline, CDR1 SGDLS and CDR2 YYNGEE. The CDR3 length is 15 residues. V lost 0 bases, J lost 8 bases, and 15 bases lay in between. The CDR3 sequence: CASSVGFRGRYEQFF. CDR3 nucleotide sequence: TGTGCCAGCAGCGTAGGATTCAGGGGGAGGTATGAGCAGTTCTTC.

This rearrangement joins TRBV4-3 to TRBJ2-1; no clear D. Trimming left V 0 bases short and J 3 bases short, with 9 bases between. The CDR3 contains 15 residues. Looked up from germline, CDR1 is LGHNA and CDR2 is YSLEER. CDR3 nucleotide sequence: TGCGCCAGCAGCCAAGATGTGGCAGACTACAATGAGCAGTTCTTC. Residues: CASSQDVADYNEQFF.

The chain employs TRBV10-3 and TRBJ2-2; maybe TRBD1 (5 bases). Trimming left V 0 bases short and J 5 bases short, with 7 bases between. Germline CDR1 ENHRY, CDR2 SYGVKD. CDR3 length: 14 residues. The CDR3 DNA reads TGTGCCATCAGTGAGTCGGCAGGGACCGGGGAGCTGTTTTTT. Its protein product is CAISESAGTGELFF.

In this sample, this clone turned up once. The CDR3, as DNA: TGTGCCAGCAGGAAGGAAGCGTTAGATACGCAGTATTTT. Translating gives CASRKEALDTQYF. The rearrangement links TRBV2 to TRBJ2-3; D is unresolved. The germline CDR1 and CDR2 sequences are SNHLY and FYNNEI. V was clipped by 6 bases and J by 5 bases, with 12 bases between them. The CDR3 sequence is 13 residues long.

The CDR3 DNA follows: TGTGCCAGCACCGATACCCTAGCGGCAGGGTTATATCTGGCCGTTAATGAAAAACTGTTTTTT. Translating it yields CASTDTLAAGLYLAVNEKLFF. V gene TRBV2 combines with J gene TRBJ1-4, with D maybe TRBD1 (5 bases). The CDR3 covers 21 residues. With 7 bases removed from V and 4 bases from J, the gap between germline ends came to 34 bases. The germline V gene has CDR1 SNHLY and CDR2 FYNNEI.

This clone was detected only a few times. The chain combines TRBV9 with TRBJ2-7; TRBD2 matches at 8 bases. V lost 2 bases, J lost 3 bases, and 10 bases stayed unmatched. The CDR3 length is 16 residues. Germline values: CDR1 SGDLS, CDR2 YYNGEE. CDR3 coding DNA: TGTGCCAGCAGCGTTAGTGGTAGCGGGGAGATCTACGAGCAGTACTTC. Amino acid sequence: CASSVSGSGEIYEQYF. Using reference TRBV9 and TRBJ2-7 for the parts outside the CDR3, the full variable domain is DSGVTQTPKHLITATGQRVTLRCSPRSGDLSVYWYQQSLDQGLQFLIQYYNGEERAKGNILERFSAQQFPDLHSELNLSSLELGDSALYFCASSVSGSGEIYEQYFGPGTRLTVT.

The DNA of the CDR3 is TGTGCCAGCAGCTTGGGGGGGACTAGTAGCACAGATACGCAGTATTTT. It translates to CASSLGGTSSTDTQYF. This chain joins TRBV5-4 and TRBJ2-3; 8 nucleotides match TRBD2. The CDR3 is made up of 16 amino acids. The J segment lost 0 bases and the V segment lost 0 bases, leaving 3 bases of the junction unmatched. From germline, CDR1 is SGHNT and CDR2 YYREEE (reference sequence).

The CDR3 DNA reads TGTGCCTCCGGGGACACAAGGGCAGGGAATTCACCCCTCCACTTT. Translated, it gives CASGDTRAGNSPLHF. The rearrangement uses TRBV6-1 and TRBJ1-6, with D perhaps TRBD1 (6 bases). CDR1 is MNHNS and CDR2 is SASEGT in the germline V gene. The CDR3 totals 15 residues. The V end was cut by 11 bases, the J end by 7 bases, with 21 bases between.